A selection of T cell receptor beta chains follows, all from one sample in a study of cytomegalovirus exposure and HLA in healthy donors. TCRdb keeps only in-frame clones here, not all; method: immunoSEQ multiplex PCR. The sample is made up of tens of thousands of clones, and the top ten hold roughly 1% of it. Sequenced input: PBMCs. Every receptor here comes from a woman aged 40 to 49 in good health and CMV-seronegative. Each CDR3 is given with its conserved first and last residue. The D gene is left open where the match is weak.

TRBV6-6	TRBJ2-7	NA	CASSYSSGEKSYEQYF	TGTGCCAGCAGTTACTCGTCCGGGGAGAAGTCCTACGAGCAGTACTTC
TRBV6-5	TRBJ1-1	TRBD1	CASSYPGQGNTEAFF	TGTGCCAGCAGTTACCCGGGACAGGGGAACACTGAAGCTTTCTTT
TRBV9	TRBJ2-3	TRBD2	CASSQILAGVSTQYF	TGTGCCAGCAGCCAAATACTAGCGGGAGTTAGTACGCAGTATTTT
TRBV18	TRBJ2-7	NA	CASSPQYTSYEQYF	TGTGCCAGCTCACCACAGTACACTAGCTACGAGCAGTACTTC
TRBV10-3	TRBJ1-1	TRBD1	CAISLGQAEAFF	TGTGCCATCAGCCTCGGACAGGCCGAAGCTTTCTTT
TRBV4-3	TRBJ2-1	TRBD2	CASSLDRASGNDNEQFF	TGCGCCAGCAGCCTTGATCGGGCTAGCGGGAACGACAATGAGCAGTTCTTC
TRBV28	TRBJ1-5	NA	CASSQTDQPQHF	TGTGCCAGCAGTCAGACAGATCAGCCCCAGCATTTT
TRBV19	TRBJ2-3	TRBD2	CASSTPAGEGTDTQYF	TGTGCCAGTAGTACCCCAGCGGGAGAGGGTACAGATACGCAGTATTTT
TRBV28	TRBJ2-1	NA	CASSLLTGEEFF	TGTGCCAGCAGTTTACTTACGGGGGAGGAGTTCTTC
TRBV29-1	TRBJ2-7	TRBD1	CSVVLGTAYYEQYF	TGCAGCGTTGTATTAGGGACAGCTTACTACGAGCAGTACTTC
TRBV4-3	TRBJ2-7	TRBD1	CASSQTGTGNNEQYF	TGCGCCAGCAGCCAAACCGGGACAGGGAACAACGAGCAGTACTTC
TRBV13	TRBJ2-5	TRBD2	CASSLGQSLAGLQETQYF	TGTGCCAGCAGCTTAGGCCAGTCCCTAGCGGGACTACAAGAGACCCAGTACTTC
TRBV10-2	TRBJ2-2	TRBD1	CATATGRAGELFF	TGCGCCACCGCGACAGGGAGAGCCGGGGAGCTGTTTTTT
TRBV18	TRBJ1-2	NA	CASKPNGNYGYTF	TGTGCCAGCAAACCCAACGGGAACTATGGCTACACCTTC
TRBV7-2	TRBJ1-2	TRBD1	CASSLRTGEGYTF	TGTGCCAGCAGCTTAAGGACAGGTGAAGGCTACACCTTC
TRBV28	TRBJ1-4	TRBD1	CASSFRHLTGGVGEKLFF	TGTGCCAGCAGTTTCCGCCACTTGACAGGGGGCGTAGGAGAAAAACTGTTTTTT
TRBV5-1	TRBJ2-5	TRBD2	CASSLGLAGEETQYF	TGCGCCAGCAGCTTGGGACTAGCGGGAGAGGAGACCCAGTACTTC
TRBV29-1	TRBJ2-1	TRBD2	CSVEDLAGGPAFF	TGCAGCGTTGAAGATCTAGCGGGAGGGCCAGCGTTCTTC
TRBV6-5	TRBJ1-4	TRBD1	CASSDPGTGGEKLFF	TGTGCCAGCAGCGACCCCGGGACAGGGGGTGAAAAACTGTTTTTT
TRBV19	TRBJ2-7	TRBD1	CASSINTGVYEQYF	TGTGCCAGTAGTATAAACACAGGGGTCTACGAGCAGTACTTC
TRBV19	TRBJ2-7	TRBD1	CASSSSGQFFDEQYF	TGTGCCAGTAGTTCCTCGGGACAGTTCTTTGACGAGCAGTACTTC
TRBV4-1	TRBJ2-3	NA	CASSQDFRESTDTQYF	TGCGCCAGCAGCCAAGATTTTCGGGAGAGCACAGATACGCAGTATTTT
TRBV19	TRBJ2-5	TRBD1	CASSINLGGIGQGDPQYF	TGTGCCAGTAGTATCAATTTGGGGGGGATCGGACAGGGGGATCCCCAGTACTTC